The TCR beta chain under discussion was sequenced for a study of OX40 agonist ivuxolimab in advanced cancers. Overall study context: Clinicians treated patients with ivuxolimab, an agonistic anti-OX40 (CD134) antibody. Administration of intravenous ivuxolimab to patients occurred every 2 weeks at 0.01 to 10 mg/kg.

Libraries were prepared by immunoSEQ multiplex PCR; TCRdb keeps only in-frame clonotypes and omits some of them. The table includes about 80,000 clones, around 86% detected once. The sequence derives from an adult with an advanced solid tumor such as melanoma, head and neck, liver or kidney cancer. Sequencing was performed on CD4+ or CD8+ T cells sorted from blood, taken in a trial of the OX40 agonist ivuxolimab.

The CDR3 protein is CASSSQAYEQYF. In DNA form, the CDR3 reads TGTGCCAGCTCATCCCAAGCCTACGAGCAGTACTTC. The V and J genes are TRBV18 and TRBJ2-7; no clear D. V shed 5 bases and J shed 2 bases, with 7 bases lying between them. CDR3 size: 12 residues. The V gene's germline CDR1 is KGHSH and CDR2 LQKENI. The full variable domain, completed using reference TRBV18 and TRBJ2-7, is NAGVMQNPRHLVRRRGQEARLRCSPMKGHSHVYWYRQLPEEGLKFMVYLQKENIIDESGMPKERFSAEFPKEGPSILRIQQVVRGDSAAYFCASSSQAYEQYFGPGTRLTVT.